Listed below are T cell receptor beta chains from one sample, sequenced in a study of blood T cell repertoires in COVID-19. Repertoires were generated with immunoSEQ multiplex PCR, while TCRdb's copy carries only in-frame clones and drops some. The sample carries 70,000 or so clones, 60% to 85% recorded once. The sample comprised peripheral blood. Every receptor here comes from a man between 65 and 85 years old with acute or convalescent COVID-19. Each CDR3 is given with its conserved first and last residue. The D gene is left open where the match is weak. A row's size may be missing; if present it is once, few, many or a size class.

j_call d_call v_call clone_size cdr3_aa cdr3_nt
TRBJ2-7 TRBD2 TRBV10-2 few CASSESVSSGFTYEQYF TGCGCCAGCAGTGAGTCCGTGTCTAGCGGGTTTACCTACGAGCAGTACTTC
TRBJ1-5 NA TRBV5-1 few CASSLAGLSNQPQHF TGCGCCAGCAGCTTGGCTGGACTGAGCAATCAGCCCCAGCATTTT
TRBJ1-1 NA TRBV11-3 NA CASSLDQGEKAFF TGTGCCAGCAGCTTAGACCAGGGCGAGAAAGCTTTCTTT
TRBJ2-3 NA TRBV24-1 few CATSEVGADTQYF TGTGCCACCAGTGAAGTAGGGGCAGATACGCAGTATTTT
TRBJ1-2 TRBD1 TRBV18 NA CASSPQGQGAMGYTF TGTGCCAGCTCACCACAAGGACAGGGGGCGATGGGCTACACCTTC
TRBJ1-1 NA TRBV18 NA CASSLAGLSSSTEAFF TGTGCCAGCTCACTAGCGGGCCTATCGTCGAGCACTGAAGCTTTCTTT
TRBJ2-2 TRBD2 TRBV9 NA CASSDGTSGIIGGELFF TGTGCCAGCAGCGACGGGACTAGCGGGATAATAGGCGGGGAGCTGTTTTTT
TRBJ2-5 NA TRBV4-2 NA CASSQAATYQETQYF TGTGCCAGCAGCCAAGCCGCGACTTACCAAGAGACCCAGTACTTC
TRBJ2-2 TRBD1 TRBV6-5 NA CAGLSDRENTGELFF TGTGCCGGTCTCTCGGACAGGGAAAACACCGGGGAGCTGTTTTTT
TRBJ2-1 TRBD1 TRBV28 NA CAAGGPPREQFF TGTGCCGCAGGGGGCCCGCCTCGCGAGCAGTTCTTC
TRBJ2-1 NA TRBV7-9 once CASSLADEQFF TGTGCCAGCAGCTTGGCGGATGAGCAGTTCTTC
TRBJ2-3 TRBD1 TRBV7-9 NA CASSRDRSTDTQYF TGTGCCAGCAGCCGGGACAGAAGCACAGATACGCAGTATTTT
TRBJ2-3 NA TRBV6-2/TRBV6-3 NA CASSPRQDWDTQYF TGTGCCAGCAGCCCCAGACAGGATTGGGATACGCAGTATTTT
TRBJ1-4 TRBD1 TRBV3-1/TRBV3-2 NA CASSQVSTGGDEKLFF TGTGCCAGCAGCCAAGTTTCCACAGGGGGCGATGAAAAACTGTTTTTT
TRBJ2-5 TRBD1 TRBV2 NA CASSGGQGQETQYF TGTGCCAGCAGTGGAGGACAGGGACAAGAGACCCAGTACTTC
TRBJ2-1 TRBD2 TRBV3-1/TRBV3-2 once CATQLAGAYNEQFF TGTGCCACCCAGCTAGCGGGAGCCTACAATGAGCAGTTCTTC
TRBJ2-1 NA TRBV19 NA CASSIDRGTRRMNEQFF TGTGCCAGTAGTATAGATCGAGGAACACGGAGAATGAATGAGCAGTTCTTC
TRBJ2-1 NA TRBV28 large CASRHFGGGQNEQFF TGTGCCAGCAGGCATTTTGGGGGAGGCCAGAATGAGCAGTTCTTC
TRBJ2-5 TRBD2 TRBV11-2 NA CASSSGLAGGGETQYF TGTGCCAGCAGCTCCGGACTAGCGGGAGGGGGTGAGACCCAGTACTTC
TRBJ1-4 NA TRBV7-2 few CASSGRRTGEGEKLFF TGTGCCAGCAGCGGACGGAGGACGGGCGAAGGAGAAAAACTGTTTTTT
TRBJ1-4 TRBD1 TRBV7-8 few CASSRGQGSEKLFF TGTGCCAGCAGCCGAGGACAGGGATCTGAAAAACTGTTTTTT
TRBJ2-2 NA TRBV11-2 NA CASSSSRGIGTGELFF TGTGCCAGCAGCTCATCTAGGGGGATTGGCACCGGGGAGCTGTTTTTT
TRBJ2-1 TRBD2 TRBV29-1 NA CSGRTSGGSYNEQFF TGCAGCGGCAGGACTAGCGGGGGCTCCTACAATGAGCAGTTCTTC
TRBJ2-1 NA TRBV11-2 NA CASSLGGWVYNEQFF TGTGCCAGCAGCTTAGGCGGGTGGGTCTACAATGAGCAGTTCTTC
TRBJ1-1 TRBD1 TRBV7-6 NA CASSLARTGEAYTEAFF TGTGCCAGCAGCTTAGCGAGGACAGGGGAGGCGTACACTGAAGCTTTCTTT
TRBJ2-1 TRBD2 TRBV6-5 many CASSPIAGTYNEQFF TGTGCCAGCAGCCCGATAGCGGGCACCTACAATGAGCAGTTCTTC
TRBJ2-5 TRBD1 TRBV12-3/TRBV12-4 NA CASRWGQRETQYF TGTGCCAGCAGATGGGGACAGAGGGAGACCCAGTACTTC
TRBJ1-2 NA TRBV7-3 NA CASSPPYRVYGYTF TGTGCCAGCAGCCCCCCCTACAGGGTCTATGGCTACACCTTC